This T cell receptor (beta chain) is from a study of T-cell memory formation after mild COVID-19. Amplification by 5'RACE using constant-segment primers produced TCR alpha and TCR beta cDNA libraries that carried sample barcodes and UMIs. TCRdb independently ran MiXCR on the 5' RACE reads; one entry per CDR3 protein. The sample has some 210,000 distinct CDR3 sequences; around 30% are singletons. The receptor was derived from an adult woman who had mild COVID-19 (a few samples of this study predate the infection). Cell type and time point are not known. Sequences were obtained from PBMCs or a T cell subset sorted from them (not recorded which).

The CDR3 DNA reads TGCGCCAGAAGCCCGGACAGGTCCCGGGGGGAAAAACTGTTTTTT. Amino acids: CARSPDRSRGEKLFF. The chain combines TRBV5-1 with TRBJ1-4, with TRBD1 matching over 7 bases. Germline trimming cut 8 bases from V and 8 bases from J; bases unmatched to any gene: 15. This CDR3 is built from 15 residues. Germline V lookup: CDR1 SGHRS, CDR2 YFSETQ.